This T cell receptor (beta chain) stems from a study of T cell repertoires in cytomegalovirus infection. About the research overall: HLA-B-restricted CMV epitopes that are well studied, plus recently identified HLA-C-restricted ones, were used by the study. TCR beta signatures that were public indicated CMV infection and matching HLA type.

The study's findings and limits: CMV-specific TCR beta clonotypes restricted by HLA-C dominated the ex vivo response. Cumulated frequencies of public TCR beta families served to identify carriers of CMV plus the relevant HLA.

The junction had 11 bases not matched to a gene; V was cut back by 5 bases and J by 5 bases. The CDR3 length is 17 residues. TCRdb called the reads again in MiXCR, with one record for every CDR3 protein. Of 380,000 or so distinct CDR3 sequences in the sample, about 32% were seen once. With regard to this clonotype: Its target is unknown.

The rearrangement uses TRBV12-3 or TRBV12-4 and TRBJ2-5; 13 nucleotides align to TRBD2. The clonotype was recovered from a human donor in good health (CMV status not recorded). Some clones in this sample may be carry-over from other donors' samples. Specimen: cultured PBMCs, collected from culture after CMV antigen stimulation. The CDR3 DNA sequence: TGTGCCAGCAGTCGAGGACTAGCGGGAGAATTGCGGGAGACCCAGTACTTC. Its translation: CASSRGLAGELRETQYF.